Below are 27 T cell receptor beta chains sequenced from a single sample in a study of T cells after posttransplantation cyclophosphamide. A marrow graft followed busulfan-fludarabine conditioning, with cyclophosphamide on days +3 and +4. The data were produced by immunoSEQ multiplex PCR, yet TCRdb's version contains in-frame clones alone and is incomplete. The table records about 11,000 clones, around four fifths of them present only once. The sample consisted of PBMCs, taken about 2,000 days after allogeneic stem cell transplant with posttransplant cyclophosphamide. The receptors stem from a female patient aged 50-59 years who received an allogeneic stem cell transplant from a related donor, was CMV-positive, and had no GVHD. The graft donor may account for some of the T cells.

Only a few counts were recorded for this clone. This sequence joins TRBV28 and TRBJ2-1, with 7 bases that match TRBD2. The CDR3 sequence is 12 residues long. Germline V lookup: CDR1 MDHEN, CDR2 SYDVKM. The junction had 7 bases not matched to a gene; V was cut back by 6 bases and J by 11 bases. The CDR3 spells CASSPVREKQFF. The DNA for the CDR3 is TGTGCCAGCAGCCCTGTGCGGGAGAAGCAGTTCTTC.

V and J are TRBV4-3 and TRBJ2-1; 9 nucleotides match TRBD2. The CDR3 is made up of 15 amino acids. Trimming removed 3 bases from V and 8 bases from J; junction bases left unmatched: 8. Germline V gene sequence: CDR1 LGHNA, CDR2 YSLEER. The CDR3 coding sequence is TGCGCCAGCAGCCACCTTAGCGGGAGTCGCCATGAGCAGTTCTTC. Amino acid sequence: CASSHLSGSRHEQFF.

This CDR3 reads CASQGPGLAGVDEQFF. CDR3 nucleotide sequence: TGTGCCAGCCAGGGCCCCGGACTAGCGGGAGTGGATGAGCAGTTCTTC. The J gene is TRBJ2-1, the V gene TRBV2; 13 bases align to TRBD2. With V trimmed by 8 bases and J by 8 bases, 12 bases remained unmatched. The CDR3 covers 16 residues. Germline CDR1 reads SNHLY; CDR2 reads FYNNEI.

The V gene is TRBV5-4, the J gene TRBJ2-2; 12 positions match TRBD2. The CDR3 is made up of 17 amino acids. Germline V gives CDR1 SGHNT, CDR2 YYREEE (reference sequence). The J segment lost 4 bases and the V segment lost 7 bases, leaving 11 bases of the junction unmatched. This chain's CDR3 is CASQPGASGRVTGELFF. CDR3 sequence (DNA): TGTGCCAGCCAACCTGGCGCTAGCGGGAGGGTCACCGGGGAGCTGTTTTTT.

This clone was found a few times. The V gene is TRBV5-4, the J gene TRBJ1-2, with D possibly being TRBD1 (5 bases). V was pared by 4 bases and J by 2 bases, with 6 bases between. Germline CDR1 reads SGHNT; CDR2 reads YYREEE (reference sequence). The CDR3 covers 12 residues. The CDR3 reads CASSGANYGYTF. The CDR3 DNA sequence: TGTGCCAGCAGCGGGGCAAACTATGGCTACACCTTC.

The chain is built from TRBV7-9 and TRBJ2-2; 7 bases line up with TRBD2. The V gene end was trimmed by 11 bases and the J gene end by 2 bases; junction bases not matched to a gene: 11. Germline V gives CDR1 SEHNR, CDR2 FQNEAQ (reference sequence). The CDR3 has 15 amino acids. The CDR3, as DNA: TGTGCCTCCCAGGCGGGCGGGGGAAACACCGGGGAGCTGTTTTTT. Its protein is CASQAGGGNTGELFF.

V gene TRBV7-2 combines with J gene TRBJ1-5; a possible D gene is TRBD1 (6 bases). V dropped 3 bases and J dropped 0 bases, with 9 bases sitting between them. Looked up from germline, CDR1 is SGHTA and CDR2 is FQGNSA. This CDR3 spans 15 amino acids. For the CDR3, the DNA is TGTGCCAGCAGCTTGATGGGGGCTAGCAATCAGCCCCAGCATTTT. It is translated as CASSLMGASNQPQHF.

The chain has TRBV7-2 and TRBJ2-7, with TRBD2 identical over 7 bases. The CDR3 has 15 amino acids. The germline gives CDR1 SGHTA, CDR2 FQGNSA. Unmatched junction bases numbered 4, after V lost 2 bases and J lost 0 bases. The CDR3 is CASSLTSSGSYEQYF. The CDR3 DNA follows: TGTGCCAGCAGCTTAACGTCTAGCGGCTCCTACGAGCAGTACTTC. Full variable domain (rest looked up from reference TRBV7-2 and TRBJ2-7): GAGVSQSPSNKVTEKGKDVELRCDPISGHTALYWYRQSLGQGLEFLIYFQGNSAPDKSGLPSDRFSAERTGGSVSTLTIQRTQQEDSAVYLCASSLTSSGSYEQYFGPGTRLTVT.

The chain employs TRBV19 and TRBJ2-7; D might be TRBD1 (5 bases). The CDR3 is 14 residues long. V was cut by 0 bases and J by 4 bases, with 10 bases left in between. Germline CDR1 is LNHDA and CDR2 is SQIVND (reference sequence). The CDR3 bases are TGTGCCAGTAGTATAGAGGAGACAGCTTACGAGCAGTACTTC. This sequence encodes CASSIEETAYEQYF.

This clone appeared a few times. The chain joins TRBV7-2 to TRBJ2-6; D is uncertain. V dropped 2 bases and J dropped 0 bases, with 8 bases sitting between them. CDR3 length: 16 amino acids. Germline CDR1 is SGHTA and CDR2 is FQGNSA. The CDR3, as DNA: TGTGCCAGCAGCTTACAGGTATCCTCTGGGGCCAACGTCCTGACTTTC. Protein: CASSLQVSSGANVLTF.

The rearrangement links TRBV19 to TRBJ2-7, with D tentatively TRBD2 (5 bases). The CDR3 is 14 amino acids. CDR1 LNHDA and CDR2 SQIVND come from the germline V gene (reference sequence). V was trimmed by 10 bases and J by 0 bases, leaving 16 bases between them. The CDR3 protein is CATGERIFSYEQYF. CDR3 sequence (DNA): TGTGCCACCGGAGAGCGGATATTCTCCTACGAGCAGTACTTC.

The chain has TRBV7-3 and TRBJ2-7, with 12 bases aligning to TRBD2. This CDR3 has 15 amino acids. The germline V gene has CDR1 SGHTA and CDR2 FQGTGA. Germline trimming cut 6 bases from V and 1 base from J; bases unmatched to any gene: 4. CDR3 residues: CASRAGTSGSYEQYF. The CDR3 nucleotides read TGTGCCAGCAGGGCTGGGACTAGCGGGTCCTACGAGCAGTACTTC.

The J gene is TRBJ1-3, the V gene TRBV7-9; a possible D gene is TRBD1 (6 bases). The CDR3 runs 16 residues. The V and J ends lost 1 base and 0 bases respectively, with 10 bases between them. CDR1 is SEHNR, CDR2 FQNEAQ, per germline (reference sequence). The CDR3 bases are TGTGCCAGCAGCTTAGAGGTGGGACACTCTGGAAACACCATATATTTT. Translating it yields CASSLEVGHSGNTIYF.

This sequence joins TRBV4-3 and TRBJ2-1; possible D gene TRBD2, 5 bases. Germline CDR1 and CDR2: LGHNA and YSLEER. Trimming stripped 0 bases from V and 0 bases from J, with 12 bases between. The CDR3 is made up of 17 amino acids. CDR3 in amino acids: CASSQDLGSGSYNEQFF. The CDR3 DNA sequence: TGCGCCAGCAGCCAAGATCTTGGAAGCGGCTCCTACAATGAGCAGTTCTTC.

CDR3 coding DNA: TGTGCCACCCAGCCCCCAGGAGGCTACAGGGACGAGCAGTACTTC. Protein product: CATQPPGGYRDEQYF. V and J are TRBV7-9 and TRBJ2-7, with a tentative D call TRBD1 (6 bases). Deletions cut 10 bases from V and 5 bases from J, with 24 bases between. The CDR3 is made up of 15 amino acids. Germline V gene sequence: CDR1 SEHNR, CDR2 FQNEAQ (reference sequence).

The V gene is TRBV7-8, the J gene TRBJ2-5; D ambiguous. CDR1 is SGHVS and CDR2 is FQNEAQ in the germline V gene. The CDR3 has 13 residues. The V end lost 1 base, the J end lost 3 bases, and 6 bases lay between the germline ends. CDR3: CASSLGQKETQYF. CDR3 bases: TGTGCCAGCAGCTTAGGGCAGAAAGAGACCCAGTACTTC.

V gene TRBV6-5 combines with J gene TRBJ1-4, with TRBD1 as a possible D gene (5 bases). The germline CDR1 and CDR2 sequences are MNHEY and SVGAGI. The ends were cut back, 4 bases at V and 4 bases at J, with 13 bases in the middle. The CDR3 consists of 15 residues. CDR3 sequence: CASSLGGHINEKLFF. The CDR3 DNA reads TGTGCCAGCAGTTTGGGGGGTCATATTAATGAAAAACTGTTTTTT.

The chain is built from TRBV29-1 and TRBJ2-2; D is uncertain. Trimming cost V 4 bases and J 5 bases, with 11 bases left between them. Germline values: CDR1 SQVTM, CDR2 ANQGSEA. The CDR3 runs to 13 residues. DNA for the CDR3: TGCAGCGTTGGCCTTAGCAGAACCGGGGAGCTGTTTTTT. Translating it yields CSVGLSRTGELFF.

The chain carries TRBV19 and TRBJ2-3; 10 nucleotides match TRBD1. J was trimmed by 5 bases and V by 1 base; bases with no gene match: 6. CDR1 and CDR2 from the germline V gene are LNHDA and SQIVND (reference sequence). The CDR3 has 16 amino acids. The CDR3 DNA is TGTGCCAGTAGTATAGCCAGGACAGGGGGTGGAGATACGCAGTATTTT. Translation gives CASSIARTGGGDTQYF.

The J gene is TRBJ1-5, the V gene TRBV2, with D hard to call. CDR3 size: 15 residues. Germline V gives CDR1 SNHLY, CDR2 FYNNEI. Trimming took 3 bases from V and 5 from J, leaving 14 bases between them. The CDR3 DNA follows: TGTGCCAGCAGTGACAGATCGGGAGGTCATCAGCCCCAGCATTTT. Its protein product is CASSDRSGGHQPQHF.

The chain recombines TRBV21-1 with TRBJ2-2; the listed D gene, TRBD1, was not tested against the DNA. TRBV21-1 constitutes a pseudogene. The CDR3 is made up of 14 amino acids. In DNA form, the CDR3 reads TGTGCCAGACTACAGGGGATTTCCTTCGGGGAGCTGTTTTTT. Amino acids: CARLQGISFGELFF.

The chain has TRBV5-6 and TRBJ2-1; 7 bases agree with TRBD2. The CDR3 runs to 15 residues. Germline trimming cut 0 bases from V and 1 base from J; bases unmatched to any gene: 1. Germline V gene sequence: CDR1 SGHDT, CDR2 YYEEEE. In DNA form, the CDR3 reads TGTGCCAGCAGCTTGGGGCGGGAGTCCTACAATGAGCAGTTCTTC. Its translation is CASSLGRESYNEQFF.

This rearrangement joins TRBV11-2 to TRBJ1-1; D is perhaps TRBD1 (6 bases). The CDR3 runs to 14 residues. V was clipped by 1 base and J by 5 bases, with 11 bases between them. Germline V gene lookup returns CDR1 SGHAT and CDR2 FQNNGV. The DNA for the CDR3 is TGTGCCAGCAGCTTAGTAGGGGGATTGACTGAAGCTTTCTTT. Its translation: CASSLVGGLTEAFF.

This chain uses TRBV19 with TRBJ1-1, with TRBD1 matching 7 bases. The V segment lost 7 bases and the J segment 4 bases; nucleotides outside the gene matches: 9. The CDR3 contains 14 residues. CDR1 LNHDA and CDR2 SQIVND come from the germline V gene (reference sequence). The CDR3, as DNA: TGTGCCAGTATACATGACAGGGCCGGCACTGAAGCTTTCTTT. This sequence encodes CASIHDRAGTEAFF. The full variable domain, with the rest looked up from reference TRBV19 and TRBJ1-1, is DGGITQSPKYLFRKEGQNVTLSCEQNLNHDAMYWYRQDPGQGLRLIYYSQIVNDFQKGDIAEGYSVSREKKESFPLTVTSAQKNPTAFYLCASIHDRAGTEAFFGQGTRLTVV.

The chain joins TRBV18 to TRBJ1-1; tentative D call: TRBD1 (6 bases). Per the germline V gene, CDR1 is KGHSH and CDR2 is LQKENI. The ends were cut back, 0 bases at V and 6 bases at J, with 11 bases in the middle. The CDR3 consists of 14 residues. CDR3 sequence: CASSPPNGGPEAFF. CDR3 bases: TGTGCCAGCTCACCACCGAATGGGGGCCCTGAAGCTTTCTTT.

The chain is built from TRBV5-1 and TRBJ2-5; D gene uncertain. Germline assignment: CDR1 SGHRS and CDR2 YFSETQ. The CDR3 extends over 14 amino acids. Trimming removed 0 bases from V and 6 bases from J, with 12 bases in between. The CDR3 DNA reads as TGCGCCAGCAGCTTGGTGGAAGCAGGTCAGACCCAGTACTTC. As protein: CASSLVEAGQTQYF. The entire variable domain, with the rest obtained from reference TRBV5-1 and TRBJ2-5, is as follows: KAGVTQTPRYLIKTRGQQVTLSCSPISGHRSVSWYQQTPGQGLQFLFEYFSETQRNKGNFPGRFSGRQFSNSRSEMNVSTLELGDSALYLCASSLVEAGQTQYFGPGTRLLVL.

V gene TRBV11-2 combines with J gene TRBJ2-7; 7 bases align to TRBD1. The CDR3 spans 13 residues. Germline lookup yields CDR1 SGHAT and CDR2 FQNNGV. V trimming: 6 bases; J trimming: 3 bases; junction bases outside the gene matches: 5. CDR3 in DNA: TGTGCCAGCAGTCGCGACAGGGTCTACGAGCAGTACTTC. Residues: CASSRDRVYEQYF. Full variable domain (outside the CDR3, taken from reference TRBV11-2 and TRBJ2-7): EAGVAQSPRYKIIEKRQSVAFWCNPISGHATLYWYQQILGQGPKLLIQFQNNGVVDDSQLPKDRFSAERLKGVDSTLKIQPAKLEDSAVYLCASSRDRVYEQYFGPGTRLTVT.